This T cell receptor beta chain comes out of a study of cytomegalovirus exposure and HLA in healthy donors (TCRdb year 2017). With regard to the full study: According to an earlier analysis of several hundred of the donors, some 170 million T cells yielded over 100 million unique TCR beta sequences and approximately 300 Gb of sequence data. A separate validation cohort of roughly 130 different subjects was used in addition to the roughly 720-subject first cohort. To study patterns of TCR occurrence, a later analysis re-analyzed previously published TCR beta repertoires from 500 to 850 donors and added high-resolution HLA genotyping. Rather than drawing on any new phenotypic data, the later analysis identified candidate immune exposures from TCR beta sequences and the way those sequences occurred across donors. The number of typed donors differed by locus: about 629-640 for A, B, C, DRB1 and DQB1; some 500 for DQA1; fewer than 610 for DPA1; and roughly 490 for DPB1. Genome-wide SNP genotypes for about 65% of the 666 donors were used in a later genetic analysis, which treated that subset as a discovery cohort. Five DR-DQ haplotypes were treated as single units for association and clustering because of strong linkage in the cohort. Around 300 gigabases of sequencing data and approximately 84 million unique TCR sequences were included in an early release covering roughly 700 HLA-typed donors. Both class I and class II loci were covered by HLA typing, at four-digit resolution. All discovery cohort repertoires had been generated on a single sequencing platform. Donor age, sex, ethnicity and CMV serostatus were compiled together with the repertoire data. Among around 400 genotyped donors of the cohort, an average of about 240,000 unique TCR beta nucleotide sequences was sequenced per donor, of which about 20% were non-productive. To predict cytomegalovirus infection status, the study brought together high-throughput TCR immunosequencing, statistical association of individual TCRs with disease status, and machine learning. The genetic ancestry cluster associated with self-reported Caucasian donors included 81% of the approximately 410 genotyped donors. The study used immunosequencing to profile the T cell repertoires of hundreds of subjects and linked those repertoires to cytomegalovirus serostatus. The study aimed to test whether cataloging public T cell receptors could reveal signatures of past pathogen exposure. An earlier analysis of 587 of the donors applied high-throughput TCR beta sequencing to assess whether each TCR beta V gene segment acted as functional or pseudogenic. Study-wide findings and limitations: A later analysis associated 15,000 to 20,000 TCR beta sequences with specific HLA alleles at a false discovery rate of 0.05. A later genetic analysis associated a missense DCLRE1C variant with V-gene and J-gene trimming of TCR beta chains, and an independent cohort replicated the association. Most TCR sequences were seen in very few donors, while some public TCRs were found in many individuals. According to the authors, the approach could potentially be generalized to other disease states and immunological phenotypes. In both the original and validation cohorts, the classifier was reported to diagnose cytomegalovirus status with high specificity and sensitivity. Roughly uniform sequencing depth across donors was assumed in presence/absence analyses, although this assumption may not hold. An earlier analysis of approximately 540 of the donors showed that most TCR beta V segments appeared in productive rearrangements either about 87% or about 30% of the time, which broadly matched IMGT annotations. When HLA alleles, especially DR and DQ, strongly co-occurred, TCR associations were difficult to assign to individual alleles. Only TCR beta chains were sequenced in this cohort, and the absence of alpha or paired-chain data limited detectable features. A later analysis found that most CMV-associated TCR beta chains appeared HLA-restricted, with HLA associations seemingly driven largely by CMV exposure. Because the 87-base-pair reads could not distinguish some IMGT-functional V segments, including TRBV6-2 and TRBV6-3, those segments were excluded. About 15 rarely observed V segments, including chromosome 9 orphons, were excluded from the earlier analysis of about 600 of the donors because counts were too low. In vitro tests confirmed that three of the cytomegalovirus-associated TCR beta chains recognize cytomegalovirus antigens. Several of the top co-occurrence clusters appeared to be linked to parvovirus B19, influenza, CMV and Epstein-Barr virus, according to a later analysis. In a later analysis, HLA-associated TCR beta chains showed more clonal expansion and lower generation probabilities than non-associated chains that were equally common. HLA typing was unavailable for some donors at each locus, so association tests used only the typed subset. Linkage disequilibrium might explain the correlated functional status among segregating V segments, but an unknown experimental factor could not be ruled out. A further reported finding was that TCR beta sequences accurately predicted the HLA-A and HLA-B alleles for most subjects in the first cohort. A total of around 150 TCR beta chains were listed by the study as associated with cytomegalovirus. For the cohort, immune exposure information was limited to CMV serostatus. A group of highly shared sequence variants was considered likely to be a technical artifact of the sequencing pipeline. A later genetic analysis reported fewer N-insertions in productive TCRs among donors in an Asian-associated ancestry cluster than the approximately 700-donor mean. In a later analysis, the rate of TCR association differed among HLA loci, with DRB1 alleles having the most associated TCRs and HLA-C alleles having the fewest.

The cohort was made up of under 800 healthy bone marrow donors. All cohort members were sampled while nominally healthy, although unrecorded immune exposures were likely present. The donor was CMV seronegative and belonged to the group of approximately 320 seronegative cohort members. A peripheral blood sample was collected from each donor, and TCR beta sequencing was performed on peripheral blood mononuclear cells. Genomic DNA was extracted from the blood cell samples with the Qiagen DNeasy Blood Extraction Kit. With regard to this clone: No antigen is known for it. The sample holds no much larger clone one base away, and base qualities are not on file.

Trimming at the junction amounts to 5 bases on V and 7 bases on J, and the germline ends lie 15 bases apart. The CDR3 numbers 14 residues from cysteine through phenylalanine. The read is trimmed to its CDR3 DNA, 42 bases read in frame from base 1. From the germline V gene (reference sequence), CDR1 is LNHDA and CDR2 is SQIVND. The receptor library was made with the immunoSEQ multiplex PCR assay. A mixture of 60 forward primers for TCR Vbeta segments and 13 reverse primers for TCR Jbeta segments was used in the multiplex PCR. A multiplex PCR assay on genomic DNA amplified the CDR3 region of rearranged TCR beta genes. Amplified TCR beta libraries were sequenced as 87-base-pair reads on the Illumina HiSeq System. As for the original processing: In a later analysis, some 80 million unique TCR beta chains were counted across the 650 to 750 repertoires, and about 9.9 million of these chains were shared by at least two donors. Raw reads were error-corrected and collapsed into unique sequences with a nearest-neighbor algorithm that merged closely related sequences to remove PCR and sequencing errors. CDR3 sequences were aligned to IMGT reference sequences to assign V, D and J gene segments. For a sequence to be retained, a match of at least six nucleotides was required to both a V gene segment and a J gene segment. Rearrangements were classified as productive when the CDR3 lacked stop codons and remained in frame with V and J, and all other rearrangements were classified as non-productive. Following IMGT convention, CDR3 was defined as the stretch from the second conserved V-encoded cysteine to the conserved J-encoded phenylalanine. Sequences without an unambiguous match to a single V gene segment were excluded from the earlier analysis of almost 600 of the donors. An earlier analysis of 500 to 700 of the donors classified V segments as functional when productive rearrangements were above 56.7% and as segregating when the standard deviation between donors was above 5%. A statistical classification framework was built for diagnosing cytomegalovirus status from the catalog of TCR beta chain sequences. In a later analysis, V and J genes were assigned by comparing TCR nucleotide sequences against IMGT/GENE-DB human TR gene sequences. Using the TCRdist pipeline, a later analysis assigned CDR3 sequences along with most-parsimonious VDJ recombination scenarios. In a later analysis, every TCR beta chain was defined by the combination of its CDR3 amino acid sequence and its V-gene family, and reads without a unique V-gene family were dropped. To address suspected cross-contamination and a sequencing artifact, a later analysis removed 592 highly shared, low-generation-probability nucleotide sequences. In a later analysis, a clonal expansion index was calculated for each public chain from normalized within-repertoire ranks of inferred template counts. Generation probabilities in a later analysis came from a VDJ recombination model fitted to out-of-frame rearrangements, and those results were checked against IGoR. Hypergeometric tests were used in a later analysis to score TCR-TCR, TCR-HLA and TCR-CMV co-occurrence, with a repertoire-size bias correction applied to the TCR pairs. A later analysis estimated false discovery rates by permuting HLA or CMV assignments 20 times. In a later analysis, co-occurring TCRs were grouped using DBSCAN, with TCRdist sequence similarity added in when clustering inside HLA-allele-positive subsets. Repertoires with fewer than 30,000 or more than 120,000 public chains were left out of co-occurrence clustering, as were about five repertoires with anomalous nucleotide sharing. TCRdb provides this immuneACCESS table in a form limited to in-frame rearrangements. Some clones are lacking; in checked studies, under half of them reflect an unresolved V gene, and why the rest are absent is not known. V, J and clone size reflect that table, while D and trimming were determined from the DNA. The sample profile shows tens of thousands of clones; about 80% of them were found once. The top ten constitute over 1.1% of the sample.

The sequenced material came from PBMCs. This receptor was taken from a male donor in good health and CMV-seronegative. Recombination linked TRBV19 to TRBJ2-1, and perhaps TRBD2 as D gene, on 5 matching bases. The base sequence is TGTGCCAGTAGTCGGGAAGTAACTGGTAATGAGCAGTTCTTC. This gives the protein CASSREVTGNEQFF.